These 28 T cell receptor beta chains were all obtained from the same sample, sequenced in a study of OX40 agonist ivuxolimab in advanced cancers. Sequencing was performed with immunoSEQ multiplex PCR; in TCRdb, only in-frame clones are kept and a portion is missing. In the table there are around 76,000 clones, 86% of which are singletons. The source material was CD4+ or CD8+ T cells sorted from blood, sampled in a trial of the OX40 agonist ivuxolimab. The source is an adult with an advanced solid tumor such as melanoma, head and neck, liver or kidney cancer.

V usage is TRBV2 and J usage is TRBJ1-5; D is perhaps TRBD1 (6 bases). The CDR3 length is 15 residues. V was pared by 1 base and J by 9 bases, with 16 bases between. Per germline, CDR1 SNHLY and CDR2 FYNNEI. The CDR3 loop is CASSEEARGLGPQHF. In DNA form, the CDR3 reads TGTGCCAGCAGTGAAGAGGCCAGGGGTTTAGGGCCCCAGCATTTT. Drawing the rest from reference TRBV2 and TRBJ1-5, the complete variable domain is EPEVTQTPSHQVTQMGQEVILRCVPISNHLYFYWYRQILGQKVEFLVSFYNNEISEKSEIFDDQFSVERPDGSNFTLKIRSTKLEDSAMYFCASSEEARGLGPQHFGDGTRLSIL.

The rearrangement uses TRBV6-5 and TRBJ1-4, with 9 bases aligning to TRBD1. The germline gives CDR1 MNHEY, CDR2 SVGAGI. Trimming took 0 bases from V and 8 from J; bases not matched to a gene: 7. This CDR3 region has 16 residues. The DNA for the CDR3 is TGTGCCAGCAGTTACTCGAGGGGACAGGGTGGCGAAAAACTGTTTTTT. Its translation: CASSYSRGQGGEKLFF.

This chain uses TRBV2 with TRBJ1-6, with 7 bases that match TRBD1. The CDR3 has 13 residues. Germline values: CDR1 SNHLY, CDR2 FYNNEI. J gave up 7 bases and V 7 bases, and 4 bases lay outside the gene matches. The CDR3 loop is CASTSGGNSPLHF. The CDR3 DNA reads TGTGCCAGCACATCAGGGGGGAATTCACCCCTCCACTTT.

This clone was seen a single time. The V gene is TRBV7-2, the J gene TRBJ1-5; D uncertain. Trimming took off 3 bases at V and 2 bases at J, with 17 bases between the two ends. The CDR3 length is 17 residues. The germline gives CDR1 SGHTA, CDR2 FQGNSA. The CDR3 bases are TGTGCCAGCAGCTTTATGGGGTACCCCCGGGGCAATCAGCCCCAGCATTTT. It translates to CASSFMGYPRGNQPQHF.

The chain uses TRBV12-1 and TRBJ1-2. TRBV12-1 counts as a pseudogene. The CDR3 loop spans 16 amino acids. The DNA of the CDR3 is TGTGCCAGCTTGATAGGAAATGGCGGGGGTTCGGAAGGCTACACCTTC. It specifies CASLIGNGGGSEGYTF.

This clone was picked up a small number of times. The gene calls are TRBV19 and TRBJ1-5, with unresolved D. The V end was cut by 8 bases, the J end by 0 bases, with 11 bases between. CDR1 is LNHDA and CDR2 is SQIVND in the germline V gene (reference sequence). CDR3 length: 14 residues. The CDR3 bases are TGTGCCAGTCACGGGTTTAGTAGCAATCAGCCCCAGCATTTT. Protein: CASHGFSSNQPQHF.

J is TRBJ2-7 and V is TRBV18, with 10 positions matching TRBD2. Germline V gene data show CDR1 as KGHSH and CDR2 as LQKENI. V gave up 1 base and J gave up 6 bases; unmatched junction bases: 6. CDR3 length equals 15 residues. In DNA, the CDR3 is TGTGCCAGCTCACCACGTCCTAGCGGGAGTTCCGAGCAGTACTTC. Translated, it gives CASSPRPSGSSEQYF.

CDR3 protein: CASSLGNRPYAGELFF. CDR3 coding DNA: TGTGCCAGCAGCTTAGGAAACAGACCCTACGCCGGGGAGCTGTTTTTT. This chain uses TRBV7-6 with TRBJ2-2; D remains ambiguous. V was clipped by 1 base and J by 6 bases, with 15 bases between them. This CDR3 has 16 residues. The germline V gene has CDR1 SGHVS and CDR2 FNYEAQ.

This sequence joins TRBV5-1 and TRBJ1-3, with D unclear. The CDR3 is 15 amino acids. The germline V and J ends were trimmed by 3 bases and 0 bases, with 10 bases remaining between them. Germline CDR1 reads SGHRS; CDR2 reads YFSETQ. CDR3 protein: CASSSGPSSGNTIYF. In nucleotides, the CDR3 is TGCGCCAGCAGCTCCGGACCCAGCTCTGGAAACACCATATATTTT.

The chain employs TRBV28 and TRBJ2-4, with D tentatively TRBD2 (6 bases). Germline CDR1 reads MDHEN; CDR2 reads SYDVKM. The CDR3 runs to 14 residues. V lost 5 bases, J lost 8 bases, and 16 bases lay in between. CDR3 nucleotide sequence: TGTGCCAGCAGTCCCCGATCTGGGGGGTACATTCAGTACTTC. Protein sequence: CASSPRSGGYIQYF.

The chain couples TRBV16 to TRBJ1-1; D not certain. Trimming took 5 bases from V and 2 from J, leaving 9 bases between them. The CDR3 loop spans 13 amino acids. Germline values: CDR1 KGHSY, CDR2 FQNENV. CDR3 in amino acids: CASSSSSNTEAFF. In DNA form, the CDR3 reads TGTGCCAGCAGCTCGTCTAGCAACACTGAAGCTTTCTTT.

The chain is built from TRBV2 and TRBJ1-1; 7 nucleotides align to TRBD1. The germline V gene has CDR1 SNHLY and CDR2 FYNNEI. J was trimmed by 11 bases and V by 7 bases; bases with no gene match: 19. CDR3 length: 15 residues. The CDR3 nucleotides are TGTGCCAGCATCCCGTTCCGGGACAGCCCAGGTAGGGCTTTCTTT. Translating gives CASIPFRDSPGRAFF.

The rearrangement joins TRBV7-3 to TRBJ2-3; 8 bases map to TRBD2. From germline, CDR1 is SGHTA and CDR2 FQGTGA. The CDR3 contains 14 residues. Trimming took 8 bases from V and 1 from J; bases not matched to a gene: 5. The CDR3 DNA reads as TGTGCCAGCGCACGCGGGGGGCGCACAGATACGCAGTATTTT. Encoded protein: CASARGGRTDTQYF. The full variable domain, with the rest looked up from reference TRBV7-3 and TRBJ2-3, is GAGVSQTPSNKVTEKGKYVELRCDPISGHTALYWYRQSLGQGPEFLIYFQGTGAADDSGLPNDRFFAVRPEGSVSTLKIQRTERGDSAVYLCASARGGRTDTQYFGPGTRLTVL.

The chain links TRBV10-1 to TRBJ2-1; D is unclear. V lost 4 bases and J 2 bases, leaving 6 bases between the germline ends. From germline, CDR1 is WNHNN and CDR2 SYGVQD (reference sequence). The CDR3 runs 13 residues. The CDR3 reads CASSANAYNEQFF. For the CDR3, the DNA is TGCGCCAGCAGTGCCAATGCCTACAATGAGCAGTTCTTC.

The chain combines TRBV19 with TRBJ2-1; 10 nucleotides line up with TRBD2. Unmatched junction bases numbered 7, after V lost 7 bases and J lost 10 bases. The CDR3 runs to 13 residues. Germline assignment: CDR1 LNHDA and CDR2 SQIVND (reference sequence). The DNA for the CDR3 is TGTGCCAGTATACCTAGCGGGGGCCCGGAGCAGTTCTTC. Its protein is CASIPSGGPEQFF.

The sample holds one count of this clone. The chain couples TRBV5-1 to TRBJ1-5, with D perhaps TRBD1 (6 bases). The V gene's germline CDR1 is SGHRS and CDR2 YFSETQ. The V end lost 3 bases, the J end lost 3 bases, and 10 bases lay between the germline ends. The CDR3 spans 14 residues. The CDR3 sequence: CASSSGDTNQPQHF. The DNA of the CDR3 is TGCGCCAGCAGCTCGGGGGACACCAATCAGCCCCAGCATTTT. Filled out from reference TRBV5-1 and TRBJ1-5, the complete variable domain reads KAGVTQTPRYLIKTRGQQVTLSCSPISGHRSVSWYQQTPGQGLQFLFEYFSETQRNKGNFPGRFSGRQFSNSRSEMNVSTLELGDSALYLCASSSGDTNQPQHFGDGTRLSIL.

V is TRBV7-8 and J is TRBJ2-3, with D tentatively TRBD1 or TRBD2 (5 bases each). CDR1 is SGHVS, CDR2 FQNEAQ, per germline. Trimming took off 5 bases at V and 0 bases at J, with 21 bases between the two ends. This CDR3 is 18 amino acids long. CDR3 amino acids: CASSPRAPRGSSTDTQYF. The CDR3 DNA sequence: TGTGCCAGCAGCCCCAGAGCCCCCCGGGGCTCCAGCACAGATACGCAGTATTTT.

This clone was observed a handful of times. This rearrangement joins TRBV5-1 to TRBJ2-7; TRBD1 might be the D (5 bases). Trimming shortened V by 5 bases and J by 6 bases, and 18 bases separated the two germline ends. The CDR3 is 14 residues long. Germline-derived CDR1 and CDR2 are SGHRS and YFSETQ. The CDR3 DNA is TGCGCCAGCAGGTTACAGGTGGGCCAGGGCGAGCAGTACTTC. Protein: CASRLQVGQGEQYF.

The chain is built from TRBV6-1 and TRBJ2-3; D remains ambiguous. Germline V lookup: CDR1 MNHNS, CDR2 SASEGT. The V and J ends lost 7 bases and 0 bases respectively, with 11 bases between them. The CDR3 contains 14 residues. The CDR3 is CASTYRWSTDTQYF. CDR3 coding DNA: TGTGCCAGCACCTACAGATGGAGCACAGATACGCAGTATTTT.

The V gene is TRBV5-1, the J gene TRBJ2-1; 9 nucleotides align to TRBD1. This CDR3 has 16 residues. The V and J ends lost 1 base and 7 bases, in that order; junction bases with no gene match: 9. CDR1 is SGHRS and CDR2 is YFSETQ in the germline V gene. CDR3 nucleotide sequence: TGCGCCAGCAGCTTGCTCGGACAGGGGAAGGGTAATGAGCAGTTCTTC. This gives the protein CASSLLGQGKGNEQFF.

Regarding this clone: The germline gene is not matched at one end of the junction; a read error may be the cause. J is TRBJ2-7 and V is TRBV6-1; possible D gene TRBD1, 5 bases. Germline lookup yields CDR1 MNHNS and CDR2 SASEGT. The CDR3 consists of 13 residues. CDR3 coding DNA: TGTGCCAGCACCTTCGACAGAGCCTACGGGCAGTACTTC. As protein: CASTFDRAYGQYF.

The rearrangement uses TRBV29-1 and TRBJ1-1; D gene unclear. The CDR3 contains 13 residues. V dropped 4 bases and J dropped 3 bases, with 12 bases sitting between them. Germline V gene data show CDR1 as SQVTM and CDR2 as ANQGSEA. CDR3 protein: CSVGVDGYTEAFF. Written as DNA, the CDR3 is TGCAGCGTTGGGGTGGACGGGTACACTGAAGCTTTCTTT.

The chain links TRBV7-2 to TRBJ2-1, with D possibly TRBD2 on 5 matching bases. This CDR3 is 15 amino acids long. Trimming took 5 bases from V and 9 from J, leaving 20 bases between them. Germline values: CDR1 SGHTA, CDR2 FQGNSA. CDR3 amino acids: CASSQQQEIRGEQFF. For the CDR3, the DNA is TGTGCCAGCAGCCAGCAACAAGAGATCCGGGGTGAGCAGTTCTTC.

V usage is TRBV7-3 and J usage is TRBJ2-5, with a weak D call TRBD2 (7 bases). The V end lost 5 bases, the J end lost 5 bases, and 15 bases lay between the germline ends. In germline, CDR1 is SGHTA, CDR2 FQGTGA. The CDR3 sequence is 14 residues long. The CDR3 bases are TGTGCCAGCAGCCCAAAGGGGGGGATGGAGACCCAGTACTTC. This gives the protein CASSPKGGMETQYF.

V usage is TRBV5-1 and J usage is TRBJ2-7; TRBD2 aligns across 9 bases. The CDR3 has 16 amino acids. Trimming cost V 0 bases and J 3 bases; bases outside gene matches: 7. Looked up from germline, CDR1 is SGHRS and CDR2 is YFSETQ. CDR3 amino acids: CASSLATSGPIYEQYF. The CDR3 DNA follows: TGCGCCAGCAGCTTGGCGACTAGCGGCCCCATCTACGAGCAGTACTTC.

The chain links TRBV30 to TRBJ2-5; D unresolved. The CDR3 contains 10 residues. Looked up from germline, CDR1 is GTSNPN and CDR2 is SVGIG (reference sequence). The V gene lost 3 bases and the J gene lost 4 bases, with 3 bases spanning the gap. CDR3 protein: CAWSTETQYF. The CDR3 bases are TGTGCCTGGAGCACAGAGACCCAGTACTTC.

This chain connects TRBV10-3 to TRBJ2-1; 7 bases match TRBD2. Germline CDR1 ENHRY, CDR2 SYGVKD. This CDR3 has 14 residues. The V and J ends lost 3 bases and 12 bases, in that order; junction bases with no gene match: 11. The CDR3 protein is CAISDLAALPWQFF. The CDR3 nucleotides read TGTGCCATCAGTGACCTAGCGGCCTTACCCTGGCAGTTCTTC.

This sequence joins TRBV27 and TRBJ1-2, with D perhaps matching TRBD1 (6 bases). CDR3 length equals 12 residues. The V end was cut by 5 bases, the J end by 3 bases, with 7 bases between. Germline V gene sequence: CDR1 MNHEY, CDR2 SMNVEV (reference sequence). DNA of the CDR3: TGTGCCAGCAGTACAGGGCACTATGGCTACACCTTC. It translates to CASSTGHYGYTF.